The 6 T cell receptor beta chains reported below all come from one sample, sequenced in a study of Graves' ophthalmopathy and Graves' hyperthyroidism. RNA transcripts were the template, and TCR beta CDR3 regions were amplified from them. The authors performed first-round RT-PCR with HTBI primers and then a second-round multiplex PCR. Each CDR3 protein gets one entry after TCRdb re-called the multiplex PCR reads with MiXCR. The data hold 150,000 to 200,000 distinct CDR3 sequences, with less than 45% observed a single time. The sample consisted of peripheral blood. All receptors come from a woman between 40 and 50 years old with Graves' ophthalmopathy.

Many counts were recorded for this clonotype. The chain carries TRBV30 and TRBJ1-3, with no clear D. CDR1 is GTSNPN, CDR2 SVGIG, per germline (reference sequence). The CDR3 has 11 residues. Trimming took off 3 bases at V and 0 bases at J, with 0 bases between the two ends. The CDR3 region has the DNA TGTGCCTGGAGCTCTGGAAACACCATATATTTT. It specifies CAWSSGNTIYF. Full variable domain (outside the CDR3, taken from reference TRBV30 and TRBJ1-3): SQTIHQWPATLVQPVGSPLSLECTVEGTSNPNLYWYRQAAGRGLQLLFYSVGIGQISSEVPQNLSASRPQDRQFILSSKKLLLSDSGFYLCAWSSGNTIYFGEGSWLTVV.

This clonotype showed up many times. The rearrangement joins TRBV7-2 to TRBJ2-7; 9 bases fit TRBD2. The CDR3 has 15 amino acids. With 1 base clipped from V and 1 base from J, the junction kept 2 bases outside the gene matches. Germline CDR1 reads SGHTA; CDR2 reads FQGNSA. CDR3 in DNA: TGTGCCAGCAGCTTAGTGACTAGCGGATCCTACGAGCAGTACTTC. This translates into CASSLVTSGSYEQYF.

This chain uses TRBV6-1 with TRBJ1-5; tentatively, D is TRBD1 (5 bases). Trimming cost V 6 bases and J 2 bases, with 17 bases left between them. The CDR3 contains 16 residues. Germline lookup yields CDR1 MNHNS and CDR2 SASEGT. The DNA for the CDR3 is TGTGCCAGCAGATCTCAGGGAAATGGGGGCAATCAGCCCCAGCATTTT. This encodes CASRSQGNGGNQPQHF.

This clonotype was counted a few times. This chain uses TRBV28 with TRBJ1-2; tentative D call: TRBD1 (6 bases). The CDR3 is 13 amino acids. Between the trimmed V and J ends, which lost 8 bases and 6 bases, there was a span of 16 bases. Germline assignment: CDR1 MDHEN and CDR2 SYDVKM. The CDR3 reads CASVRGGIDGYTF. Written as DNA, the CDR3 is TGTGCCAGCGTTAGGGGGGGGATAGATGGCTACACCTTC.

This clonotype showed up many times. This chain uses TRBV19 with TRBJ1-5, with D unclear. The germline V gene encodes CDR1 LNHDA and CDR2 SQIVND (reference sequence). The CDR3 extends over 16 amino acids. Trimming stripped 7 bases from V and 4 bases from J, with 20 bases between. The CDR3 sequence: CASTTTPPRVNQPQHF. CDR3 DNA sequence: TGTGCCAGTACCACAACCCCTCCGAGGGTTAATCAGCCCCAGCATTTT.

This clonotype was observed many times. The J gene is TRBJ2-5, the V gene TRBV7-9; D perhaps matches TRBD1 (6 bases). CDR1 and CDR2 (germline): SEHNR, FQNEAQ (reference sequence). This CDR3 spans 14 amino acids. V gave up 5 bases and J gave up 5 bases, with 15 bases separating them. The CDR3 here is CASSRTAGAETQYF. The CDR3 nucleotides are TGTGCCAGCAGCCGGACGGCAGGGGCGGAGACCCAGTACTTC.